This is a list of T cell receptor beta chains from one sample in a study of T cell responses to AZD1222 COVID-19 vaccine. Libraries were prepared by immunoSEQ multiplex PCR; TCRdb keeps only in-frame clonotypes and omits some of them. The data hold 150,000 or so clones, with 90% to 95% observed a single time. Sequencing was performed on peripheral blood, taken on day 0 of AZD1222 vaccination. The receptors originated from an adult in good health. The CDR3 runs from the conserved cysteine through the conserved F or W. Fields, in order: J gene, D gene, V gene, clone size, CDR3 length, CDR3 protein, CDR3 DNA. A D gene is named only where the DNA matches it firmly. Clone size is not always given. Where it is, it says once, few, many or a class for expanded clones.

J gene: TRBJ2-7
D gene: NA
V gene: TRBV5-1
clone size: NA
CDR3 length: 14
CDR3 protein: CASSSADRRTRQYF
CDR3 DNA: TGCGCCAGCAGCTCCGCCGACAGACGGACACGCCAGTACTTC

J gene: TRBJ2-7
D gene: NA
V gene: TRBV6-5
clone size: once
CDR3 length: 15
CDR3 protein: CASSFTGTGVSEQYF
CDR3 DNA: TGTGCCAGCAGTTTCACCGGGACCGGGGTGAGTGAGCAGTACTTC

J gene: TRBJ2-2
D gene: NA
V gene: TRBV4-2
clone size: NA
CDR3 length: 14
CDR3 protein: CASSQELGPGELFF
CDR3 DNA: TGTGCCAGCAGCCAAGAACTAGGACCCGGGGAGCTGTTTTTT

J gene: TRBJ1-3
D gene: NA
V gene: TRBV9
clone size: NA
CDR3 length: 15
CDR3 protein: CASSVFQGTGNTIYF
CDR3 DNA: TGTGCCAGCAGCGTGTTCCAGGGGACTGGAAACACCATATATTTT

J gene: TRBJ1-2
D gene: NA
V gene: TRBV7-9
clone size: NA
CDR3 length: 15
CDR3 protein: CASSTAQGRLDGYTF
CDR3 DNA: TGTGCCAGCAGCACGGCTCAGGGGCGCCTAGATGGCTACACCTTC

J gene: TRBJ1-2
D gene: TRBD1
V gene: TRBV6-5
clone size: once
CDR3 length: 13
CDR3 protein: CAVRGQALYGYTF
CDR3 DNA: TGTGCCGTCAGGGGACAGGCCCTCTATGGCTACACCTTC

J gene: TRBJ1-5
D gene: NA
V gene: TRBV19
clone size: NA
CDR3 length: 15
CDR3 protein: CASSDRGVGGQPQHF
CDR3 DNA: TGTGCCAGTAGTGACAGAGGGGTTGGTGGTCAGCCCCAGCATTTT

J gene: TRBJ1-5
D gene: TRBD1
V gene: TRBV4-3
clone size: NA
CDR3 length: 13
CDR3 protein: CASSQGRGQPQHF
CDR3 DNA: TGCGCCAGCAGCCAAGGCAGGGGGCAGCCCCAGCATTTT

J gene: TRBJ1-2
D gene: TRBD1
V gene: TRBV3-1/TRBV3-2
clone size: NA
CDR3 length: 15
CDR3 protein: CASSQNLRGEHGYTF
CDR3 DNA: TGTGCCAGCAGCCAAAACCTCAGGGGGGAGCATGGCTACACCTTC

J gene: TRBJ2-3
D gene: TRBD2
V gene: TRBV4-2
clone size: NA
CDR3 length: 19
CDR3 protein: CASSQVGGLAGGPPDTQYF
CDR3 DNA: TGTGCCAGCAGCCAAGTTGGGGGGCTAGCGGGGGGGCCCCCAGATACGCAGTATTTT

J gene: TRBJ2-4
D gene: NA
V gene: TRBV3-1/TRBV3-2
clone size: NA
CDR3 length: 16
CDR3 protein: CASSQSSSVAKNIQYF
CDR3 DNA: TGTGCCAGCAGCCAATCGAGTTCCGTAGCCAAAAACATTCAGTACTTC

J gene: TRBJ1-5
D gene: NA
V gene: TRBV16
clone size: NA
CDR3 length: 14
CDR3 protein: CASSRGGSNQPQHF
CDR3 DNA: TGTGCCAGCAGCCGCGGGGGTAGCAATCAGCCCCAGCATTTT

J gene: TRBJ1-6
D gene: NA
V gene: TRBV7-9
clone size: NA
CDR3 length: 15
CDR3 protein: CASRRESSYNSPLHF
CDR3 DNA: TGTGCCAGCAGGAGAGAAAGCTCCTATAATTCACCCCTCCACTTT

J gene: TRBJ1-1
D gene: NA
V gene: TRBV2
clone size: NA
CDR3 length: 14
CDR3 protein: CASSGPTVNTEAFF
CDR3 DNA: TGTGCCAGCAGTGGACCTACAGTGAACACTGAAGCTTTCTTT

J gene: TRBJ1-2
D gene: NA
V gene: TRBV5-1
clone size: NA
CDR3 length: 18
CDR3 protein: CASSLASRGPHPNYGYTF
CDR3 DNA: TGCGCCAGCAGCTTGGCCAGCAGGGGCCCCCACCCTAACTATGGCTACACCTTC

J gene: TRBJ2-3
D gene: NA
V gene: TRBV4-3
clone size: NA
CDR3 length: 15
CDR3 protein: CASSQDSTEGDTQYF
CDR3 DNA: TGCGCCAGCAGCCAAGATTCGACAGAAGGAGATACGCAGTATTTT

J gene: TRBJ2-5
D gene: NA
V gene: TRBV25-1
clone size: NA
CDR3 length: 16
CDR3 protein: CASSDIGDGGQETQYF
CDR3 DNA: TGTGCCAGCAGTGATATAGGAGATGGAGGACAAGAGACCCAGTACTTC

J gene: TRBJ1-2
D gene: TRBD1
V gene: TRBV18
clone size: NA
CDR3 length: 17
CDR3 protein: CASSPMPGTGVDYGYTF
CDR3 DNA: TGTGCCAGCTCACCAATGCCTGGGACAGGGGTAGACTATGGCTACACCTTC

J gene: TRBJ2-7
D gene: NA
V gene: TRBV7-9
clone size: NA
CDR3 length: 11
CDR3 protein: CASNDLYEQYF
CDR3 DNA: TGTGCCAGCAACGACCTCTACGAGCAGTACTTC

J gene: TRBJ1-1
D gene: NA
V gene: TRBV30
clone size: NA
CDR3 length: 13
CDR3 protein: CAWSLTENTEAFF
CDR3 DNA: TGTGCCTGGAGCCTAACAGAGAACACTGAAGCTTTCTTT

J gene: TRBJ2-1
D gene: NA
V gene: TRBV28
clone size: NA
CDR3 length: 15
CDR3 protein: CASRSVIGAGTEQFF
CDR3 DNA: TGTGCCAGCAGATCCGTAATCGGGGCGGGTACAGAGCAGTTCTTC

J gene: TRBJ1-5
D gene: NA
V gene: TRBV12-3/TRBV12-4
clone size: NA
CDR3 length: 13
CDR3 protein: CASSRVTNQPQHF
CDR3 DNA: TGTGCCAGCAGTCGGGTAACGAATCAGCCCCAGCATTTT

J gene: TRBJ2-1
D gene: NA
V gene: TRBV4-3
clone size: NA
CDR3 length: 18
CDR3 protein: CASSQKPPGGRTYNEQFF
CDR3 DNA: TGCGCCAGCAGCCAAAAACCACCCGGGGGACGGACCTACAATGAGCAGTTCTTC

J gene: TRBJ1-5
D gene: NA
V gene: TRBV28
clone size: few
CDR3 length: 12
CDR3 protein: CASTSGHQPQHF
CDR3 DNA: TGTGCCAGCACTTCGGGGCATCAGCCCCAGCATTTT

J gene: TRBJ1-1
D gene: TRBD1
V gene: TRBV9
clone size: NA
CDR3 length: 15
CDR3 protein: CASSVGRGGRTEAFF
CDR3 DNA: TGTGCCAGCAGCGTAGGCCGAGGGGGCCGGACTGAAGCTTTCTTT

J gene: TRBJ1-1
D gene: NA
V gene: TRBV28
clone size: NA
CDR3 length: 13
CDR3 protein: CASSFYTASGAFF
CDR3 DNA: TGTGCCAGCAGTTTCTACACGGCCTCCGGGGCTTTCTTT

J gene: TRBJ1-2
D gene: NA
V gene: TRBV5-6
clone size: NA
CDR3 length: 11
CDR3 protein: CASSLLGEDTF
CDR3 DNA: TGTGCCAGCAGCTTGCTCGGTGAGGACACCTTC

J gene: TRBJ1-5
D gene: TRBD1
V gene: TRBV23-1
clone size: NA
CDR3 length: 15
CDR3 protein: CASSFHRGGNQPQHF
CDR3 DNA: TGCGCCAGCAGTTTCCACAGGGGGGGCAATCAGCCCCAGCATTTT

J gene: TRBJ2-7
D gene: TRBD1
V gene: TRBV5-4
clone size: few
CDR3 length: 14
CDR3 protein: CASREDRVNDEQYF
CDR3 DNA: TGTGCCAGCAGAGAGGACAGGGTGAATGACGAGCAGTACTTC

J gene: TRBJ2-7
D gene: TRBD1
V gene: TRBV5-4
clone size: NA
CDR3 length: 13
CDR3 protein: CASTRTGSDEQYF
CDR3 DNA: TGTGCCAGCACCCGGACAGGGTCCGACGAGCAGTACTTC

J gene: TRBJ1-4
D gene: NA
V gene: TRBV10-3
clone size: NA
CDR3 length: 17
CDR3 protein: CAISDPTDQEPGEKLFF
CDR3 DNA: TGTGCCATCAGTGATCCCACCGACCAGGAACCTGGTGAAAAACTGTTTTTT